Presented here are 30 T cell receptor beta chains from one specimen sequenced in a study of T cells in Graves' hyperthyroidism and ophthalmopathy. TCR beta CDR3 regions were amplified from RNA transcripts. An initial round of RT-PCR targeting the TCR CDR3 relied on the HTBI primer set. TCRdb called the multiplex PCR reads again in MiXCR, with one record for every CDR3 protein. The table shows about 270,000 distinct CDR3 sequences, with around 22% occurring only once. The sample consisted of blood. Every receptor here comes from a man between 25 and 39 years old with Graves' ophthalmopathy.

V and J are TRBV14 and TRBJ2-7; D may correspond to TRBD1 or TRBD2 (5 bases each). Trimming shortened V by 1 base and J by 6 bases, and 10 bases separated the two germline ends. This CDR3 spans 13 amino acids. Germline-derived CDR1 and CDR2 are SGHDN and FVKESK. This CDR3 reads CASSQGRGTEQYF. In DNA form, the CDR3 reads TGTGCCAGCAGCCAAGGACGTGGGACCGAGCAGTACTTC. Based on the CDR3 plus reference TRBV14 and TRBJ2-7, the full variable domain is EAGVTQFPSHSVIEKGQTVTLRCDPISGHDNLYWYRRVMGKEIKFLLHFVKESKQDESGMPNNRFLAERTGGTYSTLKVQPAELEDSGVYFCASSQGRGTEQYFGPGTRLTVT.

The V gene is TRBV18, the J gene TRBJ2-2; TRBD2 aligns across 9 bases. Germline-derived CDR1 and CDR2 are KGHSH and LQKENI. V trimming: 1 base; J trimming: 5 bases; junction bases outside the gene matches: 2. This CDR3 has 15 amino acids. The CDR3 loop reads CASSPLAGDTGELFF. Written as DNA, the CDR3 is TGTGCCAGCTCACCACTAGCGGGAGATACCGGGGAGCTGTTTTTT.

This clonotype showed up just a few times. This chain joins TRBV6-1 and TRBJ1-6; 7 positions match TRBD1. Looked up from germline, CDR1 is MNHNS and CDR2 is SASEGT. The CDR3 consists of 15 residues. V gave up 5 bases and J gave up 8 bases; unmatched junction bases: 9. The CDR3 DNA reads TGTGCCAGCAGTAGAAGGGACAGATCGGATTCACCCCTCCACTTT. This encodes CASSRRDRSDSPLHF.

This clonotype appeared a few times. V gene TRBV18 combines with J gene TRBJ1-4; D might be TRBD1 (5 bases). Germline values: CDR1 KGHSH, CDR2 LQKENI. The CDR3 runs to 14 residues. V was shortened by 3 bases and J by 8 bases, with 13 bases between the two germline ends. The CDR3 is CASSPPGGREKLFF. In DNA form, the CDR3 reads TGTGCCAGCTCACCCCCTGGGGGACGGGAAAAACTGTTTTTT.

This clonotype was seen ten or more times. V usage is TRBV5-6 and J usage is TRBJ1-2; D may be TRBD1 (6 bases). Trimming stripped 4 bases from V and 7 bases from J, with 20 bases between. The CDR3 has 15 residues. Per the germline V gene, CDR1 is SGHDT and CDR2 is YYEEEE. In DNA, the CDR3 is TGTGCCAGCAGCCCGGAGTGGGGCAGGGGCCTTGGCTACACCTTC. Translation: CASSPEWGRGLGYTF.

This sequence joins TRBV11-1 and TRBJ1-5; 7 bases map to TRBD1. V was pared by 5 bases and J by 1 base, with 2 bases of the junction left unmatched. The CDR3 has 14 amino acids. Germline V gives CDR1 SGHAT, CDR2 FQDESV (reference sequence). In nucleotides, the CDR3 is TGTGCCAGCAGCGCGGGACAGAGCAATCAGCCCCAGCATTTT. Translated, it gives CASSAGQSNQPQHF. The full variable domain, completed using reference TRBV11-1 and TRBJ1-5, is EAEVAQSPRYKITEKSQAVAFWCDPISGHATLYWYRQILGQGPELLVQFQDESVVDDSQLPKDRFSAERLKGVDSTLKIQPAELGDSAMYLCASSAGQSNQPQHFGDGTRLSIL.

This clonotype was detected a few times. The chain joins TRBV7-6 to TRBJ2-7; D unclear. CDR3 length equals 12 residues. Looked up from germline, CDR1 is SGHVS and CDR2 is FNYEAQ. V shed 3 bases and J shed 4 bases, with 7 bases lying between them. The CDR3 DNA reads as TGTGCCAGCAGCTTTTCCGGGTACGAGCAGTACTTC. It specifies CASSFSGYEQYF.

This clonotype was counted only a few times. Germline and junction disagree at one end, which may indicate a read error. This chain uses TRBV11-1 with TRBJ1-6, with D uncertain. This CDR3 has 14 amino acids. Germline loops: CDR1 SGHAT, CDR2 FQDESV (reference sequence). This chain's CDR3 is CASSPYEVVSPLHF. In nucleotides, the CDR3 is TGCGCCAGCAGCCCTTACGAAGTGGTTTCACCCCTCCACTTT.

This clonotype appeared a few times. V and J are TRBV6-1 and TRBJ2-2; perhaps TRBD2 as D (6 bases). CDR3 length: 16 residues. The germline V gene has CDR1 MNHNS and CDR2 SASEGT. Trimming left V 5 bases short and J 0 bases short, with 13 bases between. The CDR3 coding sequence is TGTGCCAGCAGTTTTCGGGGGTCTGCGAACACCGGGGAGCTGTTTTTT. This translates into CASSFRGSANTGELFF.

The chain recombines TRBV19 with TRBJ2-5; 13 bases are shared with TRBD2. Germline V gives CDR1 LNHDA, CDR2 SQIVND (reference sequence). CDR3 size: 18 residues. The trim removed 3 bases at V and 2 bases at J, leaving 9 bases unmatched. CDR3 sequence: CASSIGGLAGPAQETQYF. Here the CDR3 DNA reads TGTGCCAGTAGTATCGGGGGACTAGCGGGACCTGCACAAGAGACCCAGTACTTC.

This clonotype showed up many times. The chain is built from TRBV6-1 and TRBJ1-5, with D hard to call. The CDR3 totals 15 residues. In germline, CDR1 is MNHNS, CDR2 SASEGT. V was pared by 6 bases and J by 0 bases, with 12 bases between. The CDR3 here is CASSNTIYSNQPQHF. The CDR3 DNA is TGTGCCAGCAGCAACACAATCTATAGCAATCAGCCCCAGCATTTT.

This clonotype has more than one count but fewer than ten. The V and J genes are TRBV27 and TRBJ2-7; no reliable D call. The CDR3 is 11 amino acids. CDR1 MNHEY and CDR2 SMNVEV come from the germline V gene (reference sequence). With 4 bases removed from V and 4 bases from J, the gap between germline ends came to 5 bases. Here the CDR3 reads CASSWWYEQYF. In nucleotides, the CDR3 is TGTGCCAGCAGTTGGTGGTACGAGCAGTACTTC.

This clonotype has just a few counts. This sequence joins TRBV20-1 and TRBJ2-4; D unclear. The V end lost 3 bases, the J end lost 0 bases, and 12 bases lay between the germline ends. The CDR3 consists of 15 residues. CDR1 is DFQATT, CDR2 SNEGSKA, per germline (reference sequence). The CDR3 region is CSASGDALAKNIQYF. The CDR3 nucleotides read TGCAGTGCTAGTGGTGATGCTCTAGCCAAAAACATTCAGTACTTC.

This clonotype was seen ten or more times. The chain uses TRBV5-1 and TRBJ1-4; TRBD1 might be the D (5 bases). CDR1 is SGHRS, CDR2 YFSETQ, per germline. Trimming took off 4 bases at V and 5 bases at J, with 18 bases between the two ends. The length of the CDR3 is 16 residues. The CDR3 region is CASSPRPGTENEKLFF. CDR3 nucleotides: TGCGCCAGCAGCCCACGTCCCGGGACGGAAAATGAAAAACTGTTTTTT.

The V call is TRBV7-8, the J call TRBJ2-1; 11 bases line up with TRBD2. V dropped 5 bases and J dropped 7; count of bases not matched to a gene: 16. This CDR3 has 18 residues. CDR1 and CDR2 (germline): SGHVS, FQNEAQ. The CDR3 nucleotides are TGTGCCAGCAGCCCCACAGCGATAGCGGGAGGGCCACGGAATGAGCAGTTCTTC. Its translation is CASSPTAIAGGPRNEQFF.

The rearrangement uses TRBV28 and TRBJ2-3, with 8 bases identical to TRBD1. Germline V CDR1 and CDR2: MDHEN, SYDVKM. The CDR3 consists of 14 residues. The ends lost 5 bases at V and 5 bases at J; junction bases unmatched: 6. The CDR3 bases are TGTGCCAGCAGTCCGACAGGGGACGTAGATACGCAGTATTTT. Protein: CASSPTGDVDTQYF.

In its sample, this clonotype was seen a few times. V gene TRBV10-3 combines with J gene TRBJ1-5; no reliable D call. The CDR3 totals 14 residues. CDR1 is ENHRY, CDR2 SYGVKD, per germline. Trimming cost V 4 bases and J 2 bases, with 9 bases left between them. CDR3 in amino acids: CAISVKGGNQPQHF. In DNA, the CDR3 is TGTGCCATCAGTGTAAAGGGAGGCAATCAGCCCCAGCATTTT.

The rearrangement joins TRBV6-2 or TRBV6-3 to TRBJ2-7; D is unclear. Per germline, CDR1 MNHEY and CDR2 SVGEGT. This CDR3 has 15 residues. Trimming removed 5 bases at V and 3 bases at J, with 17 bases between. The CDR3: CASSNPTSPSYEQYF. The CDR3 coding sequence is TGTGCCAGCAGTAACCCCACGAGCCCCAGCTACGAGCAGTACTTC.

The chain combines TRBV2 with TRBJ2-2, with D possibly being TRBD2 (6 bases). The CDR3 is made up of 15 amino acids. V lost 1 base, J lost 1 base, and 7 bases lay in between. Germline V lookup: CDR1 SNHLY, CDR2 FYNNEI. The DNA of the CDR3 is TGTGCCAGCAGTGAAGTGCGGGGGAACACCGGGGAGCTGTTTTTT. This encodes CASSEVRGNTGELFF. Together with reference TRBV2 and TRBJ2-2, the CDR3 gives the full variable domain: EPEVTQTPSHQVTQMGQEVILRCVPISNHLYFYWYRQILGQKVEFLVSFYNNEISEKSEIFDDQFSVERPDGSNFTLKIRSTKLEDSAMYFCASSEVRGNTGELFFGEGSRLTVL.

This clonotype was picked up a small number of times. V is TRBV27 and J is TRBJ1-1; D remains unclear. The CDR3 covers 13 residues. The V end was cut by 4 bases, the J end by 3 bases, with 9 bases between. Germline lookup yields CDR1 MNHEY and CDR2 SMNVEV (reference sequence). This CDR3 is CASSSREDTEAFF. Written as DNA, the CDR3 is TGTGCCAGCAGTTCTCGGGAGGACACTGAAGCTTTCTTT.

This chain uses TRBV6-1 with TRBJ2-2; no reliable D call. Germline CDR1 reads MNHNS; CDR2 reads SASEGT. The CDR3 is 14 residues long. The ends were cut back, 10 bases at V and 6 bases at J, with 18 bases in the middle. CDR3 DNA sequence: TGTGCCACCCAGGCGTGGGAAGGGTCCGGGGAGCTGTTTTTT. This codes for CATQAWEGSGELFF.

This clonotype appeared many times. CDR3 in amino acids: CSASPRGGDHGYTF. The CDR3 region has the DNA TGCAGTGCTAGCCCACGGGGGGGGGATCATGGCTACACCTTC. The gene calls are TRBV20-1 and TRBJ1-2; maybe TRBD1 (5 bases). This CDR3 contains 14 residues. V was shortened by 3 bases and J by 6 bases, with 17 bases between the two germline ends. Germline loops: CDR1 DFQATT, CDR2 SNEGSKA (reference sequence).

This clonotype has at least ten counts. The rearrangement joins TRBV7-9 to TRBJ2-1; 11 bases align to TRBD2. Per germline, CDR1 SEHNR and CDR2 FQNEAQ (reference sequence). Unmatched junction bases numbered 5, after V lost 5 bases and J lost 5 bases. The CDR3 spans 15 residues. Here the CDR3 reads CASSKGTSGNNEQFF. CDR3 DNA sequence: TGTGCCAGCAGCAAAGGGACTAGCGGAAACAATGAGCAGTTCTTC. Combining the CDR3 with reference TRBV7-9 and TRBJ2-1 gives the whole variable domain DTGVSQNPRHKITKRGQNVTFRCDPISEHNRLYWYRQTLGQGPEFLTYFQNEAQLEKSRLLSDRFSAERPKGSFSTLEIQRTEQGDSAMYLCASSKGTSGNNEQFFGPGTRLTVL.

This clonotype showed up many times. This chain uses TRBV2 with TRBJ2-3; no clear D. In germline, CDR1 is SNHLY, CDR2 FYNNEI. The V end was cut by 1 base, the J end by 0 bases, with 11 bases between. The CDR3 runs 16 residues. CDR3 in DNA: TGTGCCAGCAGTGAAGTTGGCAGCCCTAGCACAGATACGCAGTATTTT. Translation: CASSEVGSPSTDTQYF.

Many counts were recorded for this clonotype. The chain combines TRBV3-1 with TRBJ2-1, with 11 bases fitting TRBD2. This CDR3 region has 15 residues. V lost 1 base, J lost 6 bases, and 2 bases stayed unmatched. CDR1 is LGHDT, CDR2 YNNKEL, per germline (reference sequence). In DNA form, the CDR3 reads TGTGCCAGCAGCCAAGCACTAGCGGGAGTCAATGAGCAGTTCTTC. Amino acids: CASSQALAGVNEQFF.

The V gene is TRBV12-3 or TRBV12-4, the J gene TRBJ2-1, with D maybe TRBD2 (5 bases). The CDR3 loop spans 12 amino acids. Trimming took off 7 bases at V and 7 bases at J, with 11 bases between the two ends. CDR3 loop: CASTLLENEQFF. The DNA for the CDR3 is TGTGCCAGCACCCTACTAGAGAATGAGCAGTTCTTC.

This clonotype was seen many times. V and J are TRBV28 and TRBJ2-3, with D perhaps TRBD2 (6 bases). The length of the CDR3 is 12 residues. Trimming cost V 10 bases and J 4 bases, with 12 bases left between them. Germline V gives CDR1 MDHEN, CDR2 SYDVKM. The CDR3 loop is CAIGGLADTQYF. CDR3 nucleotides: TGTGCCATTGGAGGGCTTGCAGATACGCAGTATTTT. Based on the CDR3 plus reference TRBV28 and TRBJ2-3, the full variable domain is DVKVTQSSRYLVKRTGEKVFLECVQDMDHENMFWYRQDPGLGLRLIYFSYDVKMKEKGDIPEGYSVSREKKERFSLILESASTNQTSMYLCAIGGLADTQYFGPGTRLTVL.

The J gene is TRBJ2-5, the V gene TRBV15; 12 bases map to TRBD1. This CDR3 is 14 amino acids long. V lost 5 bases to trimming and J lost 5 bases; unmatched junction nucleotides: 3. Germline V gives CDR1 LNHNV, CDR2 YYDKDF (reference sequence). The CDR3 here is CATSRDRGPETQYF. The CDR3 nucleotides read TGTGCCACCAGCCGGGACAGGGGGCCTGAGACCCAGTACTTC.

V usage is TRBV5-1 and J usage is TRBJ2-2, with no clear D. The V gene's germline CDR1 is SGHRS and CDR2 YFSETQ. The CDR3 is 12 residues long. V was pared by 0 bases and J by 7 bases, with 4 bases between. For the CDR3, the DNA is TGCGCCAGCAGCTTGGTTATCGGGGAGCTGTTTTTT. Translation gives CASSLVIGELFF.

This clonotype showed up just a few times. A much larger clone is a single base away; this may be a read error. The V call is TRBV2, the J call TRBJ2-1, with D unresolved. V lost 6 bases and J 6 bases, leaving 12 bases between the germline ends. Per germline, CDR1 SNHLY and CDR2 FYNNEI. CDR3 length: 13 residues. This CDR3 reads CASRATGANEQFF. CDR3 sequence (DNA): TGTGCCAGCAGGGCGACTGGCGCCAATGAGCAGTTCTTC.